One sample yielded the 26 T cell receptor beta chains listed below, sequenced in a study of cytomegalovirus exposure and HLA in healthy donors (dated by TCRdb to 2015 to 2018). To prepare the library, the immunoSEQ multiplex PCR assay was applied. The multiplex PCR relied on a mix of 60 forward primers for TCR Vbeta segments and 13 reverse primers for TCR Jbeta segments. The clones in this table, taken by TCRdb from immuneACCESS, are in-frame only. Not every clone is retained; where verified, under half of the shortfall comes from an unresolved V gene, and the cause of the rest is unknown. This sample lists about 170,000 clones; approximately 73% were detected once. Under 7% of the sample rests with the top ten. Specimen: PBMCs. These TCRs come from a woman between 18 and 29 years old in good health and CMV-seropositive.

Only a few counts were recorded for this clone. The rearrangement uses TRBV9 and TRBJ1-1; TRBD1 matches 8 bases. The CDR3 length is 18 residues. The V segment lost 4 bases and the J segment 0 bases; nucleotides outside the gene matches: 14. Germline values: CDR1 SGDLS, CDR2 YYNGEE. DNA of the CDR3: TGTGCCAGCAGCTCCCATCCCGGACAGGGAAAATTGAACACTGAAGCTTTCTTT. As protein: CASSSHPGQGKLNTEAFF.

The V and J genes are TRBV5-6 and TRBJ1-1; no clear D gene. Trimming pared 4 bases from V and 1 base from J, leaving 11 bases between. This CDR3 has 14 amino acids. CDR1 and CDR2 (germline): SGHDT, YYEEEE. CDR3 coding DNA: TGTGCCAGCAGCCCCACGGGATCGAACACTGAAGCTTTCTTT. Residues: CASSPTGSNTEAFF. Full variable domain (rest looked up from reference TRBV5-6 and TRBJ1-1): DAGVTQSPTHLIKTRGQQVTLRCSPKSGHDTVSWYQQALGQGPQFIFQYYEEEERQRGNFPDRFSGHQFPNYSSELNVNALLLGDSALYLCASSPTGSNTEAFFGQGTRLTVV.

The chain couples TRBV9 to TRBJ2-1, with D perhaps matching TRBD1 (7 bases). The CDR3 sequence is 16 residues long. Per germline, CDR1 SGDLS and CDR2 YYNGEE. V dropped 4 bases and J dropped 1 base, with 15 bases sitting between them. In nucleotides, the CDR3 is TGTGCCAGCAGCAACCAGGGGGGAAGGTCCTACAATGAGCAGTTCTTC. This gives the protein CASSNQGGRSYNEQFF.

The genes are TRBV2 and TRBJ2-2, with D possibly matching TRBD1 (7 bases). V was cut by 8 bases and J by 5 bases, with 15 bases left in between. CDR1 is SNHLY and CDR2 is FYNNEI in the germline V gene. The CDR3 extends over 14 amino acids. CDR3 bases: TGTGCCAGCGTCGAGGCAGGGGGGACCGGGGAGCTGTTTTTT. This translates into CASVEAGGTGELFF.

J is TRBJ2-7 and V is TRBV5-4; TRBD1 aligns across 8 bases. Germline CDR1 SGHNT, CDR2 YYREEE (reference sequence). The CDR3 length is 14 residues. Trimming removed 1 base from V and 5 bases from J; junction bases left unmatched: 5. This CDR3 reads CASSLRTGPNEQYF. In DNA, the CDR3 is TGTGCCAGCAGCTTGCGGACAGGGCCCAACGAGCAGTACTTC.

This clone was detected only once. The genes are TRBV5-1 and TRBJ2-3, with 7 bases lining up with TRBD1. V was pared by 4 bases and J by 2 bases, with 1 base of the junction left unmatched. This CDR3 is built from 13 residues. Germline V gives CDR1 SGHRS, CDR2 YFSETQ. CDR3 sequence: CASSQGVTDTQYF. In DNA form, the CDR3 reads TGCGCCAGCAGCCAGGGGGTCACAGATACGCAGTATTTT.

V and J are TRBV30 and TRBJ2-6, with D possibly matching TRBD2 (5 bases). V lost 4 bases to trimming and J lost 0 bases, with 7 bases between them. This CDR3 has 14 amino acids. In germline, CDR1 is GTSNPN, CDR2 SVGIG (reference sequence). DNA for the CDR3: TGTGCCTGGAATGCGGGCTCTGGGGCCAACGTCCTGACTTTC. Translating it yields CAWNAGSGANVLTF.

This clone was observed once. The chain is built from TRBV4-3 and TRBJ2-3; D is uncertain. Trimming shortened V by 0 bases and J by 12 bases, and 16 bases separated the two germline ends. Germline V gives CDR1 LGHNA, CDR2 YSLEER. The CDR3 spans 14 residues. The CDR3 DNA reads TGCGCCAGCAGCCAAGAGGTCTACAGAGCCCGACAGTATTTT. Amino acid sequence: CASSQEVYRARQYF.

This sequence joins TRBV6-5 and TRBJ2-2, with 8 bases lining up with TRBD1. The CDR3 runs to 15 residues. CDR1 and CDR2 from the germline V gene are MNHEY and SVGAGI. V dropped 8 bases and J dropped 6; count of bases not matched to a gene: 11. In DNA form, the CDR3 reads TGTGCCAGCTCGACAGGGGAAGGATACGCCGGGGAGCTGTTTTTT. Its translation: CASSTGEGYAGELFF.

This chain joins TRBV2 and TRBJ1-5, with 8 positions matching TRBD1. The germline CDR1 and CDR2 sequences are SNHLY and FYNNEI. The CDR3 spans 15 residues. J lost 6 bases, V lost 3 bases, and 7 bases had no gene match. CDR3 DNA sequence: TGTGCCAGCAGTGAGGGTCAGGGGGCCGGTCAGCCCCAGCATTTT. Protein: CASSEGQGAGQPQHF.

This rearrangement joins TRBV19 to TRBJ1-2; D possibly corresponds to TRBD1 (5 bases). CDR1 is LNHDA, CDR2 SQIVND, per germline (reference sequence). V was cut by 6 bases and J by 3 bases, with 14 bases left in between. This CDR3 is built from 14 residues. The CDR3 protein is CASSSTGLHYGYTF. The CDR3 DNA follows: TGTGCCAGTAGCAGCACGGGACTCCACTATGGCTACACCTTC.

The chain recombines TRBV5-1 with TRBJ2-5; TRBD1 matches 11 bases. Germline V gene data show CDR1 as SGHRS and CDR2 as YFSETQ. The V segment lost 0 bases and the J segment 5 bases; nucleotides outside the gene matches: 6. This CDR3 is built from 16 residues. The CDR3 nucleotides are TGCGCCAGCAGCTTGGGAAGGACAGGGGGCGTTGAGACCCAGTACTTC. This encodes CASSLGRTGGVETQYF.

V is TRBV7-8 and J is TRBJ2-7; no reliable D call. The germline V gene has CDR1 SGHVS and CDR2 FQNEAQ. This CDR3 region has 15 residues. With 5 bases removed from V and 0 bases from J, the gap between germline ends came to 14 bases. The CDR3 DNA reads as TGTGCCAGCAGCCCGGGTTCAAGTAGCTCCTACGAGCAGTACTTC. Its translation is CASSPGSSSSYEQYF.

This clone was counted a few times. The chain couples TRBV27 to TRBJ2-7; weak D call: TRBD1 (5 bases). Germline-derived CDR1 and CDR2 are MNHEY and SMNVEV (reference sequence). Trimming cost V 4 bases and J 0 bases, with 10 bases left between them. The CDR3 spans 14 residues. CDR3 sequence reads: CASSSTALSYEQYF. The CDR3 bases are TGTGCCAGCAGTTCGACAGCCCTCTCCTACGAGCAGTACTTC.

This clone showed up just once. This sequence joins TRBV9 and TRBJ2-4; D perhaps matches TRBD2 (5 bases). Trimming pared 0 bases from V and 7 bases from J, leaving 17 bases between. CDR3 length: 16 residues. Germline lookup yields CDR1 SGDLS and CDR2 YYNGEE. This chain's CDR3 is CASSVGSVLPGNIQYF. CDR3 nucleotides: TGTGCCAGCAGCGTAGGCTCCGTCCTCCCGGGGAACATTCAGTACTTC. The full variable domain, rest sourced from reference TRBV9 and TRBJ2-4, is DSGVTQTPKHLITATGQRVTLRCSPRSGDLSVYWYQQSLDQGLQFLIQYYNGEERAKGNILERFSAQQFPDLHSELNLSSLELGDSALYFCASSVGSVLPGNIQYFGAGTRLSVL.

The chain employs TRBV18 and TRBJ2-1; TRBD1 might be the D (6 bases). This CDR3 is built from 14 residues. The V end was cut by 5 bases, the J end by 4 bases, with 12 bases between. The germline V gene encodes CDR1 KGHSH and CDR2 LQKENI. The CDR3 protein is CASSTGKLYNEQFF. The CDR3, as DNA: TGTGCCAGCTCAACAGGGAAGTTGTACAATGAGCAGTTCTTC.

CDR3 loop: CASSQGQGYEQYF. The CDR3 DNA reads TGTGCCAGCAGTCAAGGACAGGGCTACGAGCAGTACTTC. This chain uses TRBV27 with TRBJ2-7; 8 bases are shared with TRBD1. Trimming took 5 bases from V and 3 from J; bases not matched to a gene: 3. This CDR3 comprises 13 residues. The germline CDR1 and CDR2 sequences are MNHEY and SMNVEV (reference sequence).

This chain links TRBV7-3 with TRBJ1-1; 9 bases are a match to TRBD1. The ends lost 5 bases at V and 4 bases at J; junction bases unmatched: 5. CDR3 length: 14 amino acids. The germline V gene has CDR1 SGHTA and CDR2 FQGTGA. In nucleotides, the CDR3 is TGTGCCAGCAGCCCATCGGGACAGGGCACTGAAGCTTTCTTT. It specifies CASSPSGQGTEAFF.

CDR3 in DNA: TGTGCCAGCAGCGTAGTACTAGCGGGGGGAGGTGAGCAGTTCTTC. Translating it yields CASSVVLAGGGEQFF. The chain combines TRBV9 with TRBJ2-1; 12 nucleotides align to TRBD2. This CDR3 region has 15 residues. The junction had 4 bases not matched to a gene; V was cut back by 0 bases and J by 9 bases. Germline V gene data show CDR1 as SGDLS and CDR2 as YYNGEE. The full variable domain, with the rest looked up from reference TRBV9 and TRBJ2-1, is DSGVTQTPKHLITATGQRVTLRCSPRSGDLSVYWYQQSLDQGLQFLIQYYNGEERAKGNILERFSAQQFPDLHSELNLSSLELGDSALYFCASSVVLAGGGEQFFGPGTRLTVL.

In DNA form, the CDR3 reads TGTGCCAGCAGTTATTCCGGGACTAGCGGGGGCGGGGGGCAGTACTTC. Its protein product is CASSYSGTSGGGGQYF. V usage is TRBV6-5 and J usage is TRBJ2-7; 14 bases align to TRBD2. The germline V gene encodes CDR1 MNHEY and CDR2 SVGAGI. The CDR3 extends over 16 amino acids. V was clipped by 3 bases and J by 9 bases; unmatched bases: 10.

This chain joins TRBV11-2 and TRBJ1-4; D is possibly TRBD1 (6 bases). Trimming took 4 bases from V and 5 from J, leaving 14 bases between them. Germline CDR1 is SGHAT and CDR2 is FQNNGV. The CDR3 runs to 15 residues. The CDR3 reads CASSSDGQFNEKLFF. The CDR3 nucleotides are TGTGCCAGCAGCTCAGACGGACAGTTCAATGAAAAACTGTTTTTT.

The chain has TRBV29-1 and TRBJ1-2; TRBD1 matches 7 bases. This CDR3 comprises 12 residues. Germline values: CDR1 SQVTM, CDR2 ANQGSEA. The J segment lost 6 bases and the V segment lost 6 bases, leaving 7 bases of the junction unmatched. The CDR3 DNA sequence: TGCAGCGTCGGGTACAGGGGTGATGGCTACACCTTC. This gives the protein CSVGYRGDGYTF. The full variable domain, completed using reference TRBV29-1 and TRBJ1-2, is SAVISQKPSRDICQRGTSLTIQCQVDSQVTMMFWYRQQPGQSLTLIATANQGSEATYESGFVIDKFPISRPNLTFSTLTVSNMSPEDSSIYLCSVGYRGDGYTFGSGTRLTVV.

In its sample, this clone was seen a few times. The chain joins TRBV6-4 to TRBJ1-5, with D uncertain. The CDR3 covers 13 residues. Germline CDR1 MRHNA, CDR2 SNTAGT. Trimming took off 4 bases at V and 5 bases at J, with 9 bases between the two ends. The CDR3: CASSVEVDQPQHF. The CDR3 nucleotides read TGTGCCAGCAGTGTAGAGGTTGATCAGCCCCAGCATTTT.

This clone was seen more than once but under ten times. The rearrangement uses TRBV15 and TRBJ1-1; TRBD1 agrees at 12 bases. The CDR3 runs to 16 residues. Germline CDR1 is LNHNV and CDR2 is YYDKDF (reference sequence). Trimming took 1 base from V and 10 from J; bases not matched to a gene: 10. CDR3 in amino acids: CATSRAGTGGAQGAFF. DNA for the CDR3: TGTGCCACCAGCAGAGCCGGGACAGGGGGCGCGCAGGGAGCTTTCTTT.

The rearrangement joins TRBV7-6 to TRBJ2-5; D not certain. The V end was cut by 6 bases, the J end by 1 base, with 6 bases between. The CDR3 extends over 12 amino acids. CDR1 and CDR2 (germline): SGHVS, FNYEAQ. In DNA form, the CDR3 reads TGTGCCAGCAGTTTCTTCCAAGAGACCCAGTACTTC. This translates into CASSFFQETQYF.

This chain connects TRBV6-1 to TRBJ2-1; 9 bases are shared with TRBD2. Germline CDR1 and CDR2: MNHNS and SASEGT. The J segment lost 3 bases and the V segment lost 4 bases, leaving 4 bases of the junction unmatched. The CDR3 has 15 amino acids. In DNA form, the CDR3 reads TGTGCCAGCAGTGGCCCAGCGGGGGGCTACAATGAGCAGTTCTTC. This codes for CASSGPAGGYNEQFF.